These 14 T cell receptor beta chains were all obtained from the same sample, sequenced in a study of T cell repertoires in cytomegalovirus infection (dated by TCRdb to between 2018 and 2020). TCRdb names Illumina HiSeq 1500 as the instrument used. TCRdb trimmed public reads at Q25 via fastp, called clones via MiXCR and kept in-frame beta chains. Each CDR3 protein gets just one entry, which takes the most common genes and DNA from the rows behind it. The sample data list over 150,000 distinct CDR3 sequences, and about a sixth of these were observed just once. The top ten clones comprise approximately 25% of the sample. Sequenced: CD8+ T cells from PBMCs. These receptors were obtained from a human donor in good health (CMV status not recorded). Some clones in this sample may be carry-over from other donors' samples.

The CDR3 here is CASSSPDGQTRETQYF. Written as DNA, the CDR3 is TGTGCCAGCAGTTCCCCCGACGGACAGACCAGAGAGACCCAGTACTTC. V and J are TRBV6-2 or TRBV6-3 and TRBJ2-5, with a tentative D call TRBD1 (6 bases). The CDR3 length is 16 residues. Looked up from germline, CDR1 is MNHEY and CDR2 is SVGEGT. V dropped 4 bases and J dropped 4 bases, with 19 bases sitting between them.

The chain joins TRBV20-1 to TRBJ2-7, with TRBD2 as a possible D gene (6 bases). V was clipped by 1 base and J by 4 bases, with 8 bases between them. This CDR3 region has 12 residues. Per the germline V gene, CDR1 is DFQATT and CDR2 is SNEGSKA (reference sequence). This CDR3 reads CSARVLAYEQYF. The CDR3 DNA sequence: TGCAGTGCTAGAGTCCTAGCGTACGAGCAGTACTTC.

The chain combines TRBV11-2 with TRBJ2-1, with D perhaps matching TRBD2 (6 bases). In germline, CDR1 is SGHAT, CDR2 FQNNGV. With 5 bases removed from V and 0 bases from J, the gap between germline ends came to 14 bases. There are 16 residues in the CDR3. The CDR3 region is CASSLRGPSSYNEQFF. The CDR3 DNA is TGTGCCAGCAGCCTGCGGGGCCCAAGCTCCTACAATGAGCAGTTCTTC. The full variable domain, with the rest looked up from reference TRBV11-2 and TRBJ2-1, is EAGVAQSPRYKIIEKRQSVAFWCNPISGHATLYWYQQILGQGPKLLIQFQNNGVVDDSQLPKDRFSAERLKGVDSTLKIQPAKLEDSAVYLCASSLRGPSSYNEQFFGPGTRLTVL.

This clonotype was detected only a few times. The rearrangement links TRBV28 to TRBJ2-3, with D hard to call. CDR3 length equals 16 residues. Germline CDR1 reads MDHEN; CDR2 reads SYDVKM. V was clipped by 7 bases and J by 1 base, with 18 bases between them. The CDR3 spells CASTSGWDWGTDTQYF. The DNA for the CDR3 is TGTGCCAGCACCTCCGGATGGGATTGGGGCACAGATACGCAGTATTTT.

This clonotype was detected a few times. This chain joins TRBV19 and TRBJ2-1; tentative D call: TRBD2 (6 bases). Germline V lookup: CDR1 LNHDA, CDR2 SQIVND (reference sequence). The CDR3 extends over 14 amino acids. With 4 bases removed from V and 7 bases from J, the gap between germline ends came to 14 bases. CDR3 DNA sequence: TGTGCCAGTAGTACCACGGGACTTAAGAATGAGCAGTTCTTC. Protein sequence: CASSTTGLKNEQFF.

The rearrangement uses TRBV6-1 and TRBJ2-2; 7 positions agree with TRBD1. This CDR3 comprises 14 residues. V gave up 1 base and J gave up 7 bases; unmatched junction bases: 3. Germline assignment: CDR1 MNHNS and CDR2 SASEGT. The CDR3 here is CASSEETGYGELFF. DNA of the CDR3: TGTGCCAGCAGTGAAGAGACAGGGTACGGGGAGCTGTTTTTT.

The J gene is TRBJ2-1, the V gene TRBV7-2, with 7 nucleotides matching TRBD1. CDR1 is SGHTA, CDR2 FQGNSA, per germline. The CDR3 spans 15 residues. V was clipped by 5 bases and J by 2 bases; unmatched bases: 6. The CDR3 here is CASSPTGDAYNEQFF. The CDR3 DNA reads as TGTGCCAGCAGCCCCACAGGGGACGCCTACAATGAGCAGTTCTTC.

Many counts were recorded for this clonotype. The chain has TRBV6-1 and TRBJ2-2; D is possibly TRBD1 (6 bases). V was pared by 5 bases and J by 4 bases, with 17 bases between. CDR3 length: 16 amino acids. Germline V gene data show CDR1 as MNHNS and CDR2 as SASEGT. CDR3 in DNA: TGTGCCAGCAGTTGGAAACAAGGACAGCGCACCGGGGAGCTGTTTTTT. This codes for CASSWKQGQRTGELFF.

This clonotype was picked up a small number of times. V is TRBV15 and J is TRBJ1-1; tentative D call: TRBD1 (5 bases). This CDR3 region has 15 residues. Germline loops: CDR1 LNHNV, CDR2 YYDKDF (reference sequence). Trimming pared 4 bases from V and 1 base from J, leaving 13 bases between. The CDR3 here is CATSTPRERNTEAFF. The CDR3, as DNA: TGTGCCACCAGCACCCCCAGGGAGAGGAACACTGAAGCTTTCTTT. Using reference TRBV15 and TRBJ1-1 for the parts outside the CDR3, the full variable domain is DAMVIQNPRYQVTQFGKPVTLSCSQTLNHNVMYWYQQKSSQAPKLLFHYYDKDFNNEADTPDNFQSRRPNTSFCFLDIRSPGLGDTAMYLCATSTPRERNTEAFFGQGTRLTVV.

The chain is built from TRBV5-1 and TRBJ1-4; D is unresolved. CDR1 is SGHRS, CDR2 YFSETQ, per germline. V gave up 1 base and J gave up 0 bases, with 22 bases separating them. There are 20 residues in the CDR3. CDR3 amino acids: CASSLNGSFMFDATNEKLFF. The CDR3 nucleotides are TGCGCCAGCAGCTTGAACGGAAGTTTCATGTTTGATGCAACTAATGAAAAACTGTTTTTT.

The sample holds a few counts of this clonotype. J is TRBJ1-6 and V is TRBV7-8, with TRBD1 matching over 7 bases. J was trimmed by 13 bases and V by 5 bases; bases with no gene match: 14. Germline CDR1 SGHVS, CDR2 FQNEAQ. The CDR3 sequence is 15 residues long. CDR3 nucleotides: TGTGCCAGCAGCACCTTCGACAGGGAGAAATCCCCCCTCCACTTT. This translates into CASSTFDREKSPLHF.

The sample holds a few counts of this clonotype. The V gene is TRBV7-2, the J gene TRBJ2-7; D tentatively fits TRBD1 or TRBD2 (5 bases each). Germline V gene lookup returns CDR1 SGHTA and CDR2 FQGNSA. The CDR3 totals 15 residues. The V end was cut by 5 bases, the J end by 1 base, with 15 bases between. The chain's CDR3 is CASSPRSGPSYEQYF. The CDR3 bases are TGTGCCAGCAGCCCCCGGTCGGGGCCATCCTACGAGCAGTACTTC. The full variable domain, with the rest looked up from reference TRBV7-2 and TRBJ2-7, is GAGVSQSPSNKVTEKGKDVELRCDPISGHTALYWYRQSLGQGLEFLIYFQGNSAPDKSGLPSDRFSAERTGGSVSTLTIQRTQQEDSAVYLCASSPRSGPSYEQYFGPGTRLTVT.

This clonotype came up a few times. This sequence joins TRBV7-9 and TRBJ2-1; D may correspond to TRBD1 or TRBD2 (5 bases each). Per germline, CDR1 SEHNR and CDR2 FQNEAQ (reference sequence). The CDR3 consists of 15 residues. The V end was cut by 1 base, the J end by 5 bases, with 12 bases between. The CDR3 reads CASSLVGTSDNEQFF. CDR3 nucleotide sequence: TGTGCCAGCAGCTTAGTGGGGACCTCGGACAATGAGCAGTTCTTC. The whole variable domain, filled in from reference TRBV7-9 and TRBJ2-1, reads DTGVSQNPRHKITKRGQNVTFRCDPISEHNRLYWYRQTLGQGPEFLTYFQNEAQLEKSRLLSDRFSAERPKGSFSTLEIQRTEQGDSAMYLCASSLVGTSDNEQFFGPGTRLTVL.

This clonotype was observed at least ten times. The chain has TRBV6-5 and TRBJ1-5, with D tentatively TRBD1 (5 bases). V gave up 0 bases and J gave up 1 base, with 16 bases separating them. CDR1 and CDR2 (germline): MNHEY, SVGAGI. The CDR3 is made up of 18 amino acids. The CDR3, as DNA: TGTGCCAGCAGTTACTCGACGTGGTGGCCAGGGAGCAATCAGCCCCAGCATTTT. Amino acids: CASSYSTWWPGSNQPQHF.